The present T cell receptor beta chain was sequenced within a study of T cells after somatic rescue of genetic block. The data were produced by immunoSEQ multiplex PCR, yet TCRdb's version contains in-frame clones alone and is incomplete. The sample gives 110,000 or so clones, about 90% of which show up once; 1.4% is in the top ten. Sequencing input: peripheral blood mononuclear cells (PBMCs). This sequence originates from a woman between 18 and 29 years old.

The CDR3 here is CASSSSGVLTQYF. The CDR3 DNA sequence: TGTGCCAGCAGCTCTAGCGGAGTGTTGACCCAGTACTTC. J is TRBJ2-5 and V is TRBV5-4; 7 nucleotides agree with TRBD2. The J segment lost 7 bases and the V segment lost 3 bases, leaving 6 bases of the junction unmatched. CDR1 is SGHNT and CDR2 is YYREEE in the germline V gene (reference sequence). The CDR3 consists of 13 residues.